The source of this TCR beta chain is a study of blood T cell repertoires in COVID-19. J was trimmed by 4 bases and V by 7 bases; bases with no gene match: 7. Germline values: CDR1 MDHEN, CDR2 SYDVKM. The CDR3 spans 13 residues. Only in-frame clones appear in the TCRdb table, and some are missing; sequencing was by immunoSEQ multiplex PCR. Of 470,000 or so clones in the sample, 70% to 90% are singletons; the top ten hold approximately 2%. This clonotype originated in a woman younger than 35 with acute COVID-19. V and J are TRBV28 and TRBJ2-7; 7 bases are shared with TRBD2. The sequenced sample was PBMCs or T cells enriched from blood (not recorded which). The CDR3 nucleotides are TGTGCCAGCATCTTGGGGGGGAGTTACGAGCAGTACTTC. Translated: CASILGGSYEQYF.